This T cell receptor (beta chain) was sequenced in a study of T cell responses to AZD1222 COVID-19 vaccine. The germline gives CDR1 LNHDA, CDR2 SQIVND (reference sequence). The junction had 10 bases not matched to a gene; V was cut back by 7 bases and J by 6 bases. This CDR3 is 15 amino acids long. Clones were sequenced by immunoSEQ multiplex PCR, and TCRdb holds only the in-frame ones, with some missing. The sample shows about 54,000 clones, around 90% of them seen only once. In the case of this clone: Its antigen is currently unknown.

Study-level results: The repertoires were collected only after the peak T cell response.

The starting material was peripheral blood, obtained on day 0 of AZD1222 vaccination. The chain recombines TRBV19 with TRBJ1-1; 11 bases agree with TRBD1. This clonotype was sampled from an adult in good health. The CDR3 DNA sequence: TGTGCCAGTATGGGACAGGGGGGCGCCCGGTCTGAAGCTTTCTTT. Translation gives CASMGQGGARSEAFF.